Detailed here is one T cell receptor beta chain. What it recognizes is unknown. 60 Vbeta and 13 Jbeta primers were used in PCR. Generated by immunoSEQ multiplex PCR, the TCRdb table keeps only in-frame clones and is missing some. The sample holds 200,000 to 250,000 clones, 75% to 90% seen once. The entry originates in a study of cytomegalovirus exposure and HLA in healthy donors. Study observations and caveats: The later analysis indicated that the majority of CMV-associated TCR beta chains appeared HLA-restricted.

The CDR3 has 14 amino acids. Per the germline V gene, CDR1 is SGDLS and CDR2 is YYNGEE. J lost 7 bases, V lost 3 bases, and 6 bases had no gene match. This TCR came from a woman between 18 and 29 years old in good health and CMV-seronegative. The sample taken for sequencing was PBMCs. The genes are TRBV9 and TRBJ2-5; 10 nucleotides line up with TRBD1. The CDR3 DNA reads as TGTGCCAGCAGCGCCGGGACAGGGGTAGGGACCCAGTACTTC. Its translation: CASSAGTGVGTQYF.